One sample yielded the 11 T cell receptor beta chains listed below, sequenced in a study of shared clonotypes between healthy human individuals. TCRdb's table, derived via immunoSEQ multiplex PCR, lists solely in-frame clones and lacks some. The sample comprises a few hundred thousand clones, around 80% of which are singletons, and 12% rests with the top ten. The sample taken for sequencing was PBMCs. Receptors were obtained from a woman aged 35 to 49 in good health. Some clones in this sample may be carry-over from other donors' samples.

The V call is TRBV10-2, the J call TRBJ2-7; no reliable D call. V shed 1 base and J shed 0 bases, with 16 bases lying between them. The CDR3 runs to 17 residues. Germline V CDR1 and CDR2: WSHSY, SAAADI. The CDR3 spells CASSEFEPAKSSYEQYF. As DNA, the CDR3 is TGCGCCAGCAGTGAGTTCGAACCGGCCAAAAGCTCCTACGAGCAGTACTTC.

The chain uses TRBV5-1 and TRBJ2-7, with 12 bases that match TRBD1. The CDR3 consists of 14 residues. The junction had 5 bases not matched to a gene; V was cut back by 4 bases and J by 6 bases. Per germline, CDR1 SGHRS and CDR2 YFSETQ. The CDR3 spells CASSDGTGGLEQYF. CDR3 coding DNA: TGCGCCAGCAGCGACGGGACAGGGGGCCTCGAGCAGTACTTC.

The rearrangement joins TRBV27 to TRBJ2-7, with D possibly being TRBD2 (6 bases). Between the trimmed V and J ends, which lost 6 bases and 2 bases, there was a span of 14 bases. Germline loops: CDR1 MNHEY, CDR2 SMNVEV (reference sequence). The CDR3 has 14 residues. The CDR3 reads CASRPGVSPYEQYF. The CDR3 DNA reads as TGTGCCAGCAGGCCGGGGGTCTCGCCCTACGAGCAGTACTTC.

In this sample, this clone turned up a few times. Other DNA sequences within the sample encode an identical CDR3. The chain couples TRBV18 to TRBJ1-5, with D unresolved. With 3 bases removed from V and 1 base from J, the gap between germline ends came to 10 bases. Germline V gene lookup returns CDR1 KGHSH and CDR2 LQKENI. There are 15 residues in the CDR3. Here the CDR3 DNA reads TGTGCCAGCTCACCCCTGTTGGGGAGCAATCAGCCCCAGCATTTT. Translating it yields CASSPLLGSNQPQHF.

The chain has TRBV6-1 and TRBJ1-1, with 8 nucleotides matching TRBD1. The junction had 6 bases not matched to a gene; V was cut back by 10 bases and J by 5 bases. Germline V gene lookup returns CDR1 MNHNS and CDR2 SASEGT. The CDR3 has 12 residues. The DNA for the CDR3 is TGTGCCACGACAGGGGTTGATACTGAAGCTTTCTTT. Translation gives CATTGVDTEAFF.

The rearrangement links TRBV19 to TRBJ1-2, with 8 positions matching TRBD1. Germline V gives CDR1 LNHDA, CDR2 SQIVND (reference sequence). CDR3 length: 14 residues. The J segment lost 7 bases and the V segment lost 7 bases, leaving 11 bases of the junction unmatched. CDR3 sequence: CASTIQGAGAGYTF. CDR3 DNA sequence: TGTGCCAGTACTATCCAGGGGGCAGGAGCTGGCTACACCTTC.

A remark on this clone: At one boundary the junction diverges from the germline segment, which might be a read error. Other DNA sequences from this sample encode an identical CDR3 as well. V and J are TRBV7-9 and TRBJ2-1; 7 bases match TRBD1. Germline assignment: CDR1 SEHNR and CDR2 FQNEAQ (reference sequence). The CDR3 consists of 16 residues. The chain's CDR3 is CASSKAGTGAAREQFF. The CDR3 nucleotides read TGCGCCAGCAGCAAAGCCGGCACAGGGGCCGCACGTGAGCAGTTCTTC.

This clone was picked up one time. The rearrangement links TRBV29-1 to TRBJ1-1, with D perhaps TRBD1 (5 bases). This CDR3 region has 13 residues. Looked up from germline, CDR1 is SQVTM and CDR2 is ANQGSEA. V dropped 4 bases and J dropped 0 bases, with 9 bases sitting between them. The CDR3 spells CSVGGRMNTEAFF. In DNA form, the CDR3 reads TGCAGCGTTGGGGGCAGAATGAACACTGAAGCTTTCTTT.

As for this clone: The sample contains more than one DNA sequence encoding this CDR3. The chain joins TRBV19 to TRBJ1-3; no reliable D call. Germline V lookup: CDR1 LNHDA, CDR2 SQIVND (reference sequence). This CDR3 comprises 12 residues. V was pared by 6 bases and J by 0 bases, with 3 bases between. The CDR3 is CASSFSGNTIYF. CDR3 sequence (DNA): TGTGCCAGTAGCTTCTCTGGAAACACCATATATTTT.

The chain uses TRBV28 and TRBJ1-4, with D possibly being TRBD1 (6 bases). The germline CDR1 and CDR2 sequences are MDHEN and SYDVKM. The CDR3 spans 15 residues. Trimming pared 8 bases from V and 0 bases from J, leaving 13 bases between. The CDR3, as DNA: TGTGCCAGCCGGCGGACAGTTACAACTAATGAAAAACTGTTTTTT. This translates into CASRRTVTTNEKLFF.

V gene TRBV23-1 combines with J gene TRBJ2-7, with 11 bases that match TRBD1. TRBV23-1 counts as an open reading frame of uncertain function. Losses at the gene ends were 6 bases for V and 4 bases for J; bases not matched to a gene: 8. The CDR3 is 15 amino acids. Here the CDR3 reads CASRGTGTGGYEQYF. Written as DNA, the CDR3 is TGCGCCAGCAGGGGCACCGGGACAGGGGGTTACGAGCAGTACTTC.